This T cell receptor (beta chain) was found in a study of identifying expanded T cells in peripheral blood. Study observations and caveats: Over about two and four weeks, about 15 and 19 clones changed, versus around 1.3 between replicates. Variance in clone template counts between roughly two-week samples significantly increased with total template count across all healthy donors.

Notes on this clone: Its cognate antigen is unknown.

Collection occurred without any documented infections or immune events in donors. Assay: immunoSEQ multiplex PCR; the TCRdb copy retains only in-frame clones and omits some. This repertoire shows 75,000 to 95,000 clones, around 91% found once; its top ten account for around 2.8%. Between the trimmed V and J ends, which lost 3 bases and 1 base, there was a span of 10 bases. The CDR3 sequence is 16 residues long. From germline, CDR1 is MNHNY and CDR2 SVGAGI (reference sequence). The chain uses TRBV6-6 and TRBJ1-6; TRBD1 might be the D (6 bases). The specimen was blood. This receptor was identified in a person aged 18-70 years in good health. The CDR3 DNA reads as TGTGCCAGCAGTTATGGGGGGCTTTCCTATAATTCACCCCTCCACTTT. It specifies CASSYGGLSYNSPLHF.